This entry is about one T cell receptor (beta chain). Its antigen is unidentified. These data originate in a study of T-cell reconstitution after alpha-beta-depleted transplantation in children. Study observations and caveats: One year after transplant, T-cell counts and diversity came mostly from newly produced T cells.

Preparing the TCRbeta library involved the use of unique molecular identifiers. Via MiXCR, TCRdb re-called the PCR reads, giving one row per CDR3 protein. The table shows about 980,000 distinct CDR3 sequences, with about 30% occurring only once. The source of this sequence is a boy younger than two who had a stem cell transplant for SCID, so the T cells may come from the graft donor. The input for sequencing was PBMCs, mostly from graft donor cells, taken 360 days after TCRalphabeta/CD19-depleted stem cell transplant.

The CDR3 is CASSQDLPGYIASEKLFF. CDR3 nucleotide sequence: TGCGCCAGCAGCCAAGATCTTCCGGGGTATATCGCGTCGGAAAAACTGTTTTTT. V is TRBV4-3 and J is TRBJ1-4, with D unclear. The CDR3 length is 18 residues. V lost 0 bases, J lost 8 bases, and 22 bases lay in between. The germline CDR1 and CDR2 sequences are LGHNA and YSLEER.